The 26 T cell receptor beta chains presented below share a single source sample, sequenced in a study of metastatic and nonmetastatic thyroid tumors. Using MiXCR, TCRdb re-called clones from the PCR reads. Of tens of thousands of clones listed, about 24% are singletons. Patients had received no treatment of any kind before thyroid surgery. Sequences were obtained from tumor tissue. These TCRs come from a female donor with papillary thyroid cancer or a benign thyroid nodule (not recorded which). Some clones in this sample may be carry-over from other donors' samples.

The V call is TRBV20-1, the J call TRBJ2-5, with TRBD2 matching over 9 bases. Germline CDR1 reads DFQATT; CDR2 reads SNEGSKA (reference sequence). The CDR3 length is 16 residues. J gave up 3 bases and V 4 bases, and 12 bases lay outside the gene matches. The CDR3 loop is CSAKDERLAVKETQYF. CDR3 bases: TGCAGTGCTAAAGATGAGAGACTAGCGGTAAAAGAGACCCAGTACTTC.

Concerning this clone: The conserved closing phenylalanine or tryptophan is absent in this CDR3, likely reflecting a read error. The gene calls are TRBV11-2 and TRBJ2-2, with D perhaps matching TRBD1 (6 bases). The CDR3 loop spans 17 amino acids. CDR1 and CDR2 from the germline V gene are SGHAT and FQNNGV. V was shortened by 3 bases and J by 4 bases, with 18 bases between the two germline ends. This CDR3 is CASSFSLIQGTTGELFL. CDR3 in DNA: TGTGCCAGCAGCTTCTCTCTTATTCAGGGGACCACCGGGGAGCTGTTTCTT.

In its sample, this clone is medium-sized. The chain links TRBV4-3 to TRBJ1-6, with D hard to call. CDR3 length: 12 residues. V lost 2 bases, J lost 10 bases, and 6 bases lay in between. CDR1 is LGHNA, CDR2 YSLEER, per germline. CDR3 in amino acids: CASSQSDSPLHF. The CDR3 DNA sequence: TGCGCCAGCAGCCAATCGGACTCACCCCTCCACTTT.

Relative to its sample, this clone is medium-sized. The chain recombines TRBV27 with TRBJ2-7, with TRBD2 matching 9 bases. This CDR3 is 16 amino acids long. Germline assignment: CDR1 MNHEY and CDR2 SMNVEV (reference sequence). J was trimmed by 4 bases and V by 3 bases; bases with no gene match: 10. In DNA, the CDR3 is TGTGCCAGCAGTTTTTTGGCGGGAGGGGAACTTTACGAGCAGTACTTC. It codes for CASSFLAGGELYEQYF.

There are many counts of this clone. CDR3 bases: TGCGCCAGCAGCCGGAGGGCAGCCGGGACTCGTCAAGAGACCCAGTACTTC. Its protein product is CASSRRAAGTRQETQYF. The chain joins TRBV4-1 to TRBJ2-5; tentatively, D is TRBD2 (6 bases). Germline CDR1 reads MGHRA; CDR2 reads YSYEKL. With 4 bases removed from V and 2 bases from J, the gap between germline ends came to 20 bases. The CDR3 loop spans 17 amino acids.

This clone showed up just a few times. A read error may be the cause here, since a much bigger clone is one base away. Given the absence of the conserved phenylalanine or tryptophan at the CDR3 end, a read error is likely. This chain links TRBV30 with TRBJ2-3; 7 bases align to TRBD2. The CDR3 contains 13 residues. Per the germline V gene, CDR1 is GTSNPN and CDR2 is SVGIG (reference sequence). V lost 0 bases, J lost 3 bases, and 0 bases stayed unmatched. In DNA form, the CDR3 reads TGTGCCTGGAGTGTACTAGCGACAGATACGCAGTATCTT. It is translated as CAWSVLATDTQYL.

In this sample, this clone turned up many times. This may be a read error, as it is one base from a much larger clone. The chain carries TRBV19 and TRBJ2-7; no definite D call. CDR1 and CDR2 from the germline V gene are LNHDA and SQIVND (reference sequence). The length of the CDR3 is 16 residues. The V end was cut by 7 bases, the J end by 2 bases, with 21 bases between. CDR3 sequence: CASNRSASSVAYEQYF. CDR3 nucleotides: TGTGCCAGTAACAGAAGCGCGTCGAGCGTAGCCTACGAGCAGTACTTC.

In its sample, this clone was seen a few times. In DNA, the CDR3 is TGTGCCAGCAGTTCCCCAGCGAACACTGAAGCTTTCTTT. It codes for CASSSPANTEAFF. This chain links TRBV12-3 or TRBV12-4 with TRBJ1-1; D remains unclear. V lost 4 bases and J lost 1, with 7 bases in between. This CDR3 contains 13 residues.

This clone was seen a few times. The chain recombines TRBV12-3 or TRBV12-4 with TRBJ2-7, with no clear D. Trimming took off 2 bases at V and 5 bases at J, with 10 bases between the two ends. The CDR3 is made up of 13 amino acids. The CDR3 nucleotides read TGTGCCAGCAGTTTATGGAAAGCCCACGAGCAGTACTTC. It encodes CASSLWKAHEQYF.

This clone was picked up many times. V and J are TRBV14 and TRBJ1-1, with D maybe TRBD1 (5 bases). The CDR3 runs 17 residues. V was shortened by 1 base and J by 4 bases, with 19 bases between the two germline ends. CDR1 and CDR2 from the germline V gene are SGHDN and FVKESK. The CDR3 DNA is TGTGCCAGCAGCCAAGTCTCTCGCCGGGGGGTTGGCACTGAAGCTTTCTTT. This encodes CASSQVSRRGVGTEAFF.

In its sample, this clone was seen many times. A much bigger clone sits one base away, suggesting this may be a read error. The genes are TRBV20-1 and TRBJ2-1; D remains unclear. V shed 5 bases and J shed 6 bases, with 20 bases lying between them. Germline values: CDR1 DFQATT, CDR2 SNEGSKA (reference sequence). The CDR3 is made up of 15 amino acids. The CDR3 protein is CSAPPIGPLGNEQFF. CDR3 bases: TGCAGTGCTCCACCCATTGGACCCCTCGGCAATGAGCAGTTCTTC.

As DNA, the CDR3 is TGTGCCAGCTCACCACAGGCCGGACAGGGTGGTTCACCCCTCCACTTT. Translated, it gives CASSPQAGQGGSPLHF. The chain combines TRBV18 with TRBJ1-6; 8 nucleotides match TRBD1. This CDR3 contains 16 residues. CDR1 and CDR2 from the germline V gene are KGHSH and LQKENI. With 1 base clipped from V and 9 bases from J, the junction kept 8 bases outside the gene matches.

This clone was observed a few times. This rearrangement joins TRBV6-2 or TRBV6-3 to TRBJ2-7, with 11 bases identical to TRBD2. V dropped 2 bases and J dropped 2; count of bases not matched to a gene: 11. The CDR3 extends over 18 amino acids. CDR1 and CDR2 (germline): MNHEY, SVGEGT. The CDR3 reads CASSYGLTSGRGAYEQYF. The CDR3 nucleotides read TGTGCCAGCAGTTACGGGCTTACTAGCGGGAGAGGGGCCTACGAGCAGTACTTC.

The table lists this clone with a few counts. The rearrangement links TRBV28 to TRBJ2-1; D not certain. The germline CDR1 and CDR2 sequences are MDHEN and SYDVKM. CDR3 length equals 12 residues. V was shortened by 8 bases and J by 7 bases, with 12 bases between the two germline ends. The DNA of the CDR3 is TGTGCCAGCCTGCGGCTGGTTAATGAGCAGTTCTTC. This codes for CASLRLVNEQFF.

CDR3 bases: TGTGCCAGCAGCCAAGTATCTTCTGCGACAGGAGAAACCCAGTACTTC. This encodes CASSQVSSATGETQYF. J is TRBJ2-5 and V is TRBV4-2; D might be TRBD1 (6 bases). Trimming took off 1 base at V and 8 bases at J, with 20 bases between the two ends. CDR3 length: 16 residues. Germline values: CDR1 LGHNA, CDR2 YNFKEQ.

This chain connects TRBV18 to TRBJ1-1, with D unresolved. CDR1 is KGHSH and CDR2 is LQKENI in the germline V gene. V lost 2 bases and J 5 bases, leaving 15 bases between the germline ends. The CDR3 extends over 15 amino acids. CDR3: CASSPLSPKETEAFF. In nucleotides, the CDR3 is TGTGCCAGCTCACCATTATCCCCGAAAGAGACTGAAGCTTTCTTT. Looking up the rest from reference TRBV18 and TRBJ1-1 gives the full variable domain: NAGVMQNPRHLVRRRGQEARLRCSPMKGHSHVYWYRQLPEEGLKFMVYLQKENIIDESGMPKERFSAEFPKEGPSILRIQQVVRGDSAAYFCASSPLSPKETEAFFGQGTRLTVV.

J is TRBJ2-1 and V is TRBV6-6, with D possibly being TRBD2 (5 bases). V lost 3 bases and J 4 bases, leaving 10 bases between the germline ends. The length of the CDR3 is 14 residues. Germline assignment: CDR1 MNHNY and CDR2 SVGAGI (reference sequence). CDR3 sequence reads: CASSYNGVYNEQFF. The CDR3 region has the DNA TGTGCCAGCAGTTATAACGGGGTTTACAATGAGCAGTTCTTC.

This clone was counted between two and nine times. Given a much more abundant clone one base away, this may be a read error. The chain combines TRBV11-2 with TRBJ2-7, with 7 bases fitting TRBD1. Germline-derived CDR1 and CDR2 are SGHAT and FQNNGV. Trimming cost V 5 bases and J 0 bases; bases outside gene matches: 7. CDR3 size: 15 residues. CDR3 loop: CASSQPGTASYEQYF. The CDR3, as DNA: TGTGCCAGCAGCCAACCAGGGACAGCCTCCTACGAGCAGTACTTC.

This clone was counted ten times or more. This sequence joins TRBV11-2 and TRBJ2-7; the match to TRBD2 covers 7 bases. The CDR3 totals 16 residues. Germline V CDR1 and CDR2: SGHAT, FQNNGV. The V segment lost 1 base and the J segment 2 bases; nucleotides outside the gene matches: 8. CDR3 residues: CASSLVGAGDPYEQYF. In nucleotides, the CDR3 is TGTGCCAGCAGCTTAGTGGGTGCGGGAGACCCCTACGAGCAGTACTTC.

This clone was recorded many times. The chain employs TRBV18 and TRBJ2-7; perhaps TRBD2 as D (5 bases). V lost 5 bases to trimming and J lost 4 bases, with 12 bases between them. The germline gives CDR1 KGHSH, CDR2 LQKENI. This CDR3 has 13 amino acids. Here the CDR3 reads CASSSGLFYEQYF. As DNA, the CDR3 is TGTGCCAGCTCATCCGGACTGTTTTACGAGCAGTACTTC.

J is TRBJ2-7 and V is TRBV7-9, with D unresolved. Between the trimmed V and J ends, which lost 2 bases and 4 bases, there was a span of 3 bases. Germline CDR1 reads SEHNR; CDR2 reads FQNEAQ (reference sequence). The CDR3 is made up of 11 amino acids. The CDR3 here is CASSLRYEQYF. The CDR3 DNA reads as TGTGCCAGCAGCTTAAGATACGAGCAGTACTTC.

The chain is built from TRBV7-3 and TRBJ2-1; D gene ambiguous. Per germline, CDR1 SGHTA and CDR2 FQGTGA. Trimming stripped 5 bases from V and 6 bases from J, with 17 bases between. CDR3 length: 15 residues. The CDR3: CASSPDGLTSNEQFF. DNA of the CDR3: TGTGCCAGCAGCCCAGACGGTCTTACGAGCAATGAGCAGTTCTTC.

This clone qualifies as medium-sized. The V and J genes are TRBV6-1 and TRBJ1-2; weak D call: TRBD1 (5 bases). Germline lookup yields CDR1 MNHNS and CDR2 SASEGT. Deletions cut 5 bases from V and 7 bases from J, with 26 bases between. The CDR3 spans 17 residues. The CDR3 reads CASSLRRAVDGHGGYTF. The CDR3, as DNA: TGTGCCAGCAGTTTGCGTAGGGCGGTGGACGGACACGGTGGCTACACCTTC.

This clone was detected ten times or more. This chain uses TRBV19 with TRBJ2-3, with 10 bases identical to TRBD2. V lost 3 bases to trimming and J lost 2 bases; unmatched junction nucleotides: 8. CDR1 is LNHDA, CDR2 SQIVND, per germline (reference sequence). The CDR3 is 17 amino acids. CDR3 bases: TGTGCCAGTAGTATGTCTAGCGGGAGTGGACTCACAGATACGCAGTATTTT. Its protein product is CASSMSSGSGLTDTQYF.

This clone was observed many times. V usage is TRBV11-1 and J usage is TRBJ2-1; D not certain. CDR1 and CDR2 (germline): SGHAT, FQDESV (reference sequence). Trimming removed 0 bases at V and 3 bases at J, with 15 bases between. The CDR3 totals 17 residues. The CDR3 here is CASSLASSPGHYNEQFF. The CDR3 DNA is TGTGCCAGCAGCTTAGCGAGCTCCCCCGGGCACTACAATGAGCAGTTCTTC.

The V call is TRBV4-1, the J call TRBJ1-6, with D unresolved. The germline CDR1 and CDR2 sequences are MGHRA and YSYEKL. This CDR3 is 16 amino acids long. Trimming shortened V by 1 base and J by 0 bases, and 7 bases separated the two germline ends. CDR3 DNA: TGCGCCAGCAGCCAAGCCCAAAGCTCCTATAATTCACCCCTCCACTTT. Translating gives CASSQAQSSYNSPLHF.